This paragraph reports one T cell receptor beta chain. Its antigen is not yet known. Base quality data are lacking; no much larger clone is found one base away. Library prep was done by the immunoSEQ multiplex PCR assay. To provide template for TCR sequencing, every sample had RNA extracted and reverse transcribed into cDNA. SuperScript III was used to make first-strand cDNA, primed with a 2:1 mix of oligo-dT and random hexamers. A synthetic immune receptor repertoire was used to assess amplification bias, and residual bias was removed computationally. On the authors' methods: Raw reads were preprocessed for error removal, and CDR3 was defined according to IMGT conventions as running from the conserved cysteine to phenylalanine. Clonality was computed by normalizing Shannon entropy by log2 of the number of productive unique TCRs and subtracting the result from 1. CD4 or CD8 identity of scalp clones was inferred by cross-referencing scalp TCRbeta sequences with sorted blood CD4 and CD8 repertoires. Here the immuneACCESS table is served through TCRdb, limited to in-frame sequences with V and J called. Missing clones are a known gap in these copies; in checked studies unresolved V genes cover under half, and the rest lacks a known reason. Clonal size and the V and J genes are those of that table, whereas D and trimming came from the DNA. This sample gives 190,000 or so clones in total; roughly 62% of them show up just once. The ten top clones hold around 12% of the sample.

The data were obtained in a study of CD8+ T cells in alopecia areata (dated by TCRdb to about 2018). About the full investigation: Treated patients were enrolled in an open-label pilot trial of oral tofacitinib at 5 to 10 mg twice daily for moderate-to-severe alopecia areata. Scalp clonality was compared among normal scalp (n=4), patchy alopecia areata scalp (n=8), and alopecia totalis/universalis scalp (n=8). RNA came from the PAXgene miRNA kit for fixed scalp, the miRNeasy kit for PBMCs, and the RNeasy kit for mouse skin. Tofacitinib was administered for 6 to 18 months, and 6 months of follow-up off drug were then conducted to assess delayed response and recurrence. Amplification of TCRbeta CDR3 regions was done by immunoSEQ multiplex PCR using 35 Vbeta forward primers and 13 Jbeta reverse primers. The SALT score, which quantifies the percentage of affected scalp surface area, was used to measure disease severity in treated patients. Patients on tofacitinib were biopsied at baseline and after 4 and 24 weeks of treatment, and several of the patients also had a later scalp biopsy. On the human side, TCRbeta sequencing was run on scalp tissue and on sorted CD4+ and CD8+ peripheral blood T cells from healthy controls and from alopecia areata patients with either patchy or totalis/universalis disease. In both human patients and the C3H/HeJ mouse model, the study applied high-throughput TCRbeta sequencing to look at T cell clonal expansion in alopecia areata.

Sample time point, as interpreted from the label and publication: about 25 weeks on oral tofacitinib. The sample's treatment or condition label is to be understood as: oral pan-JAK inhibitor, 5-10 mg twice daily. Peripheral blood and lesional scalp punch biopsies were obtained from patients with alopecia areata. PBMCs were separated by density centrifugation and stained for CD3, CD4 and CD8, after which CD4+ and CD8+ T cells were sorted on a FACSAria. The full study reports these points: Higher clonality and more expanded CD8+ clones were observed in lesional scalp than in normal scalp, particularly in alopecia totalis/universalis, a finding suggestive of antigenic drive. During tofacitinib treatment, many expanded lesional clones remained in scalp and blood, and this persistence may partly explain relapse after treatment is stopped. Shared TCR sequences between patients were less evident than in mice, which may be partly attributable to HLA diversity in the patient population. With tofacitinib, both scalp clonality and the number of expanded CD8+ clones among the top 100 scalp clones went down significantly. Resident alphabeta T cells in normal human skin are also sequenced, complicating scalp TCR repertoire analysis, unlike mouse skin dominated by gammadelta T cells. Because the treated cohort was small and had only one nonresponder, larger studies are needed to examine links between baseline CD8+ expansion and response.

The clonotype originates from a human donor with alopecia areata. Sequenced here: CD8+ T cells sorted from blood, sampled at week 24, from a patient treated with tofacitinib.

Here the CDR3 is given as CSVDLQGSGNTIYF. The sequenced DNA is TGCAGCGTTGACCTACAGGGATCTGGAAACACCATATATTTT. The V gene is TRBV29-1 and the J gene is TRBJ1-3; tentative D gene TRBD1, with 6 bases matching. From cysteine to phenylalanine, the CDR3 is 14 amino acids long. Only CDR3 DNA remains: 42 bases, in frame from the first base. According to the germline V gene, CDR1 reads SQVTM and CDR2 reads ANQGSEA. V loses 3 bases of germline sequence and J loses 1 base, and the interval between the two ends is 10 bases.